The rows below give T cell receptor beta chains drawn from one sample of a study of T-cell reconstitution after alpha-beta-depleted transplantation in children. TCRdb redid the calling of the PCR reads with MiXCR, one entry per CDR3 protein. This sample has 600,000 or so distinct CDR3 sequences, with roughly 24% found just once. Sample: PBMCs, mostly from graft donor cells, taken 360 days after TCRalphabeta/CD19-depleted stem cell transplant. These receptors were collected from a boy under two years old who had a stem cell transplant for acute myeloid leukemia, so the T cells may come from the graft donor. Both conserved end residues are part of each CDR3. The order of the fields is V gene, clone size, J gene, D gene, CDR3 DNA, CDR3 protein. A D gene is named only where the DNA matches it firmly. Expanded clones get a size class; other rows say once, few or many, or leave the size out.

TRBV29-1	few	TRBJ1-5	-	TGCAGCGTTGCTGGTGGATCCAATCAGCCCCAGCATTTT	CSVAGGSNQPQHF
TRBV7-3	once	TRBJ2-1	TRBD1	TGTGCCCGCAGCTCCACGCCGACAGGGGGACAGGATGAGCAGTTCTTC	CARSSTPTGGQDEQFF
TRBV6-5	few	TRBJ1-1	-	TGTGCCAGCAGTTTGACAGGTACTCCTAATTTCTTT	CASSLTGTPNFF
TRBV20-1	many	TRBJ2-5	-	TGCAGTGCTAGGCCGACAGGGACTTACAGAGAGACCCAGTACTTC	CSARPTGTYRETQYF
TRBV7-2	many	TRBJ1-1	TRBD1	TGTGCCAGCAGCACCGGGACAGTGAACACTGAAGCTTTCTTT	CASSTGTVNTEAFF
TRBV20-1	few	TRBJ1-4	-	TGCAGTGCTAGAGATCTGGGGGGTTTTGAAAAACTGTTTTTT	CSARDLGGFEKLFF
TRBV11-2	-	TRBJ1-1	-	TGTGCCAGCAGCTTAGAACCGGGCACCAACACTGAAGCTTTCTTT	CASSLEPGTNTEAFF
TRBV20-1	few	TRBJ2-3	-	TGCAGTGTGGGGGCGCAGGATACGCAGTATTTT	CSVGAQDTQYF
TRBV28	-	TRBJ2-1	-	TGTGCCAGCAGTTGGAAGCTCCGGGAGCAGTTCTTC	CASSWKLREQFF
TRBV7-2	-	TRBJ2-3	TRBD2	TGTGCCAGCAGCTTAACGAGCGGGGGGGCAGTAGATACGCAGTATTTT	CASSLTSGGAVDTQYF
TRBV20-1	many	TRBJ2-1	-	TGCAGTGCTAGAAGGTCCCACGTTGGGGTGTTAGAGAACAATGAGCAGTTCTTC	CSARRSHVGVLENNEQFF
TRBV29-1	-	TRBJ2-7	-	TGCAGCGTTGAAGATCCGGGGCAAACCTACGAGCAGTACTTC	CSVEDPGQTYEQYF
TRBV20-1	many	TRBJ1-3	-	TGCAGTGCGTTACAGTCTAGCTCTGGAAACACCATATATTTT	CSALQSSSGNTIYF
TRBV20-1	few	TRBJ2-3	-	TGCAGTGCTAAGCGGCGGGGCTTGGATACGCAGTATTTT	CSAKRRGLDTQYF
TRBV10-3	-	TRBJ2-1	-	TGTGCCATCAGGGGGGTATCCTACAATGAGCAGTTCTTC	CAIRGVSYNEQFF
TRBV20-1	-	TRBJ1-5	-	TGCAGTGCTAGAGATTTGACAGAAGGAGCTTTCCAGCATTTT	CSARDLTEGAFQHF
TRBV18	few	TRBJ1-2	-	TGTGCCAGCTCACCCTGGGACGGTAATGGCTACACCTTC	CASSPWDGNGYTF
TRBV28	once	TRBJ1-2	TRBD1	TGTGCCCTTCAGCCCACAGGGGGCTATGGCTACACCTTC	CALQPTGGYGYTF
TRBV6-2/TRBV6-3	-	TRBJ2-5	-	TGTGCTGGGGGGCTGAAGACCCAGTACTTC	CAGGLKTQYF
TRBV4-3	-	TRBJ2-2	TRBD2	TGCGCCAGCAGCCAAGATAGAAGCGGGAAGAACACCGGGGAGCTGTTTTTT	CASSQDRSGKNTGELFF
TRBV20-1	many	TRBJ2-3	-	TGCAGTGCTAGAGACATGGGCCCAGATACGCAGTATTTT	CSARDMGPDTQYF
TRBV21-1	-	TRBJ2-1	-	TGTGCCAGCAGCAAAGGGCCTCATTTCCCTCCCAATGAGCAGTTCTTC	CASSKGPHFPPNEQFF
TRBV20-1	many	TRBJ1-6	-	TGCAGTGCGATAACAGGAAATTCACCCCTCCACTTT	CSAITGNSPLHF
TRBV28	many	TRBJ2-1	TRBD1	TGTGCCAGCAGTTTTCAGGGGGTTTCCTACAATGAGCAGTTCTTC	CASSFQGVSYNEQFF
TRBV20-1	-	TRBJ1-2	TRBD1	TGCAGTGCTCGAACCGGGACAGGGGGCCTTACTAACTATGGCTACACCTTC	CSARTGTGGLTNYGYTF
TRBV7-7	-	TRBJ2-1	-	TGTGCCAGCAGCGCACAGGACAGCTACTCCAATGAGCAGTTCTTC	CASSAQDSYSNEQFF
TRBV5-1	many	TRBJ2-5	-	TGCGCCAGCAGCTTGTGGAGGGGCTCGTACCAAGAGACCCAGTACTTC	CASSLWRGSYQETQYF
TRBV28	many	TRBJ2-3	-	TGTGCCAGCAGCCGATCTCCGGGACTCCAGGATACGCAGTATTTT	CASSRSPGLQDTQYF
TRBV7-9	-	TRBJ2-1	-	TGTGCCAGCAGCTTAGGGTGGTCCGGAGGAGGGCAGTTCTTC	CASSLGWSGGGQFF
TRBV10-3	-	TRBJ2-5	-	TGTGCCAGCATGGGACAACAACAAGAGACCCAGTACTTC	CASMGQQQETQYF
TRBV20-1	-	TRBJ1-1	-	TGCAGTGCTAGAGATCGGGTGAGGTTGGACACTGAAGCTTTCTTT	CSARDRVRLDTEAFF
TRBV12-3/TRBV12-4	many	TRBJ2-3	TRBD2	TGTGCCAGCAGTTTGGGGACTAGACGGTACACAGATACGCAGTATTTT	CASSLGTRRYTDTQYF
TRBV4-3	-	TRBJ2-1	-	TGCGCCAGCAGCCTCCCCTTTGGGCTGTCTTCGGCCCCTGGGGATGAGCAGTTCTTC	CASSLPFGLSSAPGDEQFF
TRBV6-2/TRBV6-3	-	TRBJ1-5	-	TGTGCCAGCAGTCAGGGACGTCAGCCCCAGCATTTT	CASSQGRQPQHF
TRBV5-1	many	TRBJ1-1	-	TGCGCCAGCAGCTTCCAACAGAACACTGAAGCTTTCTTT	CASSFQQNTEAFF
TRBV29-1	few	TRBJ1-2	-	TGCAGCGTTGGGGGGCCCAACGCGGGGGGAACGGGCTATGGCTACACCTTC	CSVGGPNAGGTGYGYTF
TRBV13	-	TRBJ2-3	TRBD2	TGTGCCAGCAGCCCCGCGGGACTAGCGGGGCCCAACACAGATACGCAGTATTTT	CASSPAGLAGPNTDTQYF
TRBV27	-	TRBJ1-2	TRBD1	TGTGCCAGCAGTTTAGCGACAGGGAGCGCTGGCTACACCTTC	CASSLATGSAGYTF
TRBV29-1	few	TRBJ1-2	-	TGCAGCGTTGTTGAGGGTGGCTACACCTTC	CSVVEGGYTF
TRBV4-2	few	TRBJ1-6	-	TGTGCCAGCAGCCAGGATCAGGGACGGGTTAATTCACCCCTCCACTTT	CASSQDQGRVNSPLHF
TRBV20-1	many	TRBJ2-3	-	TGCAGTGCTAGTGGATCAGGGATCTCTACAGATACGCAGTATTTT	CSASGSGISTDTQYF
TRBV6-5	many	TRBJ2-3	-	TGTGCCAGCAGTTACTCGTCAGGGGGGGCCGCAGATACGCAGTATTTT	CASSYSSGGAADTQYF
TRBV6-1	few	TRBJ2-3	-	TGTGCCAGCGATTCGAGAGACGGGGGGCCTGTGTATACGCAGTATTTT	CASDSRDGGPVYTQYF
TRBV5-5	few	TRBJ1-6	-	TGTGCCAGCAGCTTGGACTTAGGGTCAGTTTCACCCCTCCACTTT	CASSLDLGSVSPLHF
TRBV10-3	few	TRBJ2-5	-	TGTGCCATCAAAAGCGGCGAAGTTCAAGAGACCCAGTACTTC	CAIKSGEVQETQYF
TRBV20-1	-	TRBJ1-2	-	TGCAGTGCGTGGCAGGATTCTAACTATGGCTACACCTTC	CSAWQDSNYGYTF
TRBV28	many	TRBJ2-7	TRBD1	TGTGCCAGCAGTTCGAGGGGACAGGGGGTTGTGTTC	CASSSRGQGVVF
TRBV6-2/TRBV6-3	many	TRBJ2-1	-	TGTGCCAGCAGCATCCGACCGACCCTTGTGAGCTCCTACAATGAGCAGTTCTTC	CASSIRPTLVSSYNEQFF
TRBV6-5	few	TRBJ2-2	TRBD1	TGTGCCAGCAGTTACGACAGGGGGTCCGGGGAGCTGTTTTTT	CASSYDRGSGELFF
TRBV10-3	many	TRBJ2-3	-	TGTGCCATCAGTGGCCGGGACATCCGAACAGATACGCAGTATTTT	CAISGRDIRTDTQYF
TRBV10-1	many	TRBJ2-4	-	TGCGCCAGCAGTGAGTTGGGGTACGGAAACATTCAGTACTTC	CASSELGYGNIQYF
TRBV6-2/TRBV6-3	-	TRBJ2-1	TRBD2	TGTGCCAGCAGTTTGAAGCGGGGGGGCCGATATAGCTCCTACAATGAGCAGTTCTTC	CASSLKRGGRYSSYNEQFF
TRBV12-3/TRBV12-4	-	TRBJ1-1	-	TGTGCCAGCAGTTTTCCAGCCCGGCAAGCTTTCTTT	CASSFPARQAFF